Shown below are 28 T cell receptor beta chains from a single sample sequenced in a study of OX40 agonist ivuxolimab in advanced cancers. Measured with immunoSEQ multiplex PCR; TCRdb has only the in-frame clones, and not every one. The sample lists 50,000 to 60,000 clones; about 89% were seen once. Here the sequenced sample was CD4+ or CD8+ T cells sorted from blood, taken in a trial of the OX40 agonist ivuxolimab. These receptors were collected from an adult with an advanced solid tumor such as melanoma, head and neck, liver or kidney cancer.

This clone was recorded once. DNA for the CDR3: TGCGCCAGCAGCGCCCTCCAAGAGACCCAGTACTTC. Translating gives CASSALQETQYF. The chain couples TRBV5-1 to TRBJ2-5, with D uncertain. The CDR3 runs 12 residues. The germline CDR1 and CDR2 sequences are SGHRS and YFSETQ. Trimming stripped 4 bases from V and 1 base from J, with 5 bases between.

CDR3 in DNA: TGTGCCAGCAGTCCATCTGACAGGGGGCCGTACAATGAGCAGTTCTTC. It translates to CASSPSDRGPYNEQFF. The chain links TRBV28 to TRBJ2-1, with TRBD1 identical over 10 bases. Unmatched junction bases numbered 8, after V lost 5 bases and J lost 4 bases. The CDR3 is 16 amino acids. Germline assignment: CDR1 MDHEN and CDR2 SYDVKM.

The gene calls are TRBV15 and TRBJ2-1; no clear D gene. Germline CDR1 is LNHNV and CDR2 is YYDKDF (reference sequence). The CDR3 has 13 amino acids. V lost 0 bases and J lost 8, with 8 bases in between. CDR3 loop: CATSRDPADEQFF. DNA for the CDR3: TGTGCCACCAGCAGAGATCCGGCGGATGAGCAGTTCTTC.

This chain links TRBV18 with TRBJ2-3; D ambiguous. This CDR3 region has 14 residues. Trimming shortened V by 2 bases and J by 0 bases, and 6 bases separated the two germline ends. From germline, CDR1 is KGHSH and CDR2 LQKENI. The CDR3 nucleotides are TGTGCCAGCTCACCATCCCTTAGCACAGATACGCAGTATTTT. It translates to CASSPSLSTDTQYF.

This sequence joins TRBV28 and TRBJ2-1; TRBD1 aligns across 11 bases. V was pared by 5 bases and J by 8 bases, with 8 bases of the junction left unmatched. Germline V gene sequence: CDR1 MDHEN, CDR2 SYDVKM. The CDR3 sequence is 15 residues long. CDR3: CASSPSGTGGHEQFF. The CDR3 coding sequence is TGTGCCAGCAGTCCATCCGGGACAGGGGGGCATGAGCAGTTCTTC.

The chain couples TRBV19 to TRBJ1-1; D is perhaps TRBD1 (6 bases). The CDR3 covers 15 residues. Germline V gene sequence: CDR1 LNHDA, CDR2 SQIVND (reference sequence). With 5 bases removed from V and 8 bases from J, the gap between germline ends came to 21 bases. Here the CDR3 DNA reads TGTGCCAGTAGTCGGCCTTCACAGGGCCAAATAGAAGCTTTCTTT. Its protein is CASSRPSQGQIEAFF.

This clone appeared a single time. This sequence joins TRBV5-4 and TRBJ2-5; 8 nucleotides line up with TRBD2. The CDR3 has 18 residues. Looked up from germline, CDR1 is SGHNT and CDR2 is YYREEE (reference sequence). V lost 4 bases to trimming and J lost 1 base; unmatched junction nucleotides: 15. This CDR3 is CASSPHPTGGSGQETQYF. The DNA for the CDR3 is TGTGCCAGCAGCCCCCACCCGACGGGGGGGAGCGGCCAAGAGACCCAGTACTTC. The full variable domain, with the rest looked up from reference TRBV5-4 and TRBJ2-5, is ETGVTQSPTHLIKTRGQQVTLRCSSQSGHNTVSWYQQALGQGPQFIFQYYREEENGRGNFPPRFSGLQFPNYSSELNVNALELDDSALYLCASSPHPTGGSGQETQYFGPGTRLLVL.

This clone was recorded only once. The CDR3, as DNA: TGTGCCAGCTCAGACCGGGGGTTCCATGGCTACACCTTC. Protein: CASSDRGFHGYTF. V usage is TRBV18 and J usage is TRBJ1-2, with D possibly matching TRBD1 (5 bases). CDR1 and CDR2 (germline): KGHSH, LQKENI. Between the trimmed V and J ends, which lost 5 bases and 6 bases, there was a span of 13 bases. The CDR3 spans 13 residues.

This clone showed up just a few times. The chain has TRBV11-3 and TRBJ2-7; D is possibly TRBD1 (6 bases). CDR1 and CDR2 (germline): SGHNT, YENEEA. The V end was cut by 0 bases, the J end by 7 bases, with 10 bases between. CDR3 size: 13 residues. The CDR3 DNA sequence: TGTGCCAGCAGCTTAGATCTGGGGGCTGAGCAGTACTTC. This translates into CASSLDLGAEQYF.

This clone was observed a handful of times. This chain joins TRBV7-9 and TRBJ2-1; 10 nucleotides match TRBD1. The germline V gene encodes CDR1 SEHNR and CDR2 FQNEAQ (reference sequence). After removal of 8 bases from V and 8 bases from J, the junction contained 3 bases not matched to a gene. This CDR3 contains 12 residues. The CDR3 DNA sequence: TGTGCCAGCGCCGGGACAGGGGATGAGCAGTTCTTC. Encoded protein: CASAGTGDEQFF.

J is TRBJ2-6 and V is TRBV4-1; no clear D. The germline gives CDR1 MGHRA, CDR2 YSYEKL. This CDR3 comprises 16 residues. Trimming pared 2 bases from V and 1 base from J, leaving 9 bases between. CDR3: CASSQRRESGANVLTF. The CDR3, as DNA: TGCGCCAGCAGCCAAAGAAGGGAATCTGGGGCCAACGTCCTGACTTTC.

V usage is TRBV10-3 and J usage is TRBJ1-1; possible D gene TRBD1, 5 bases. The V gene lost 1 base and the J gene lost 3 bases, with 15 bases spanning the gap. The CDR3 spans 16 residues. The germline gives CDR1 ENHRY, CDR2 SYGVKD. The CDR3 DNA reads TGTGCCATCAGTGAGTACTTAGAGGGGCGGGACACTGAAGCTTTCTTT. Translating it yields CAISEYLEGRDTEAFF.

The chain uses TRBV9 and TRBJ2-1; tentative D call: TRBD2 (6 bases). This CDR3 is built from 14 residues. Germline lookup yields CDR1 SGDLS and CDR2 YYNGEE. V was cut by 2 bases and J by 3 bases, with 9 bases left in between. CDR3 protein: CASSVGLIYNEQFF. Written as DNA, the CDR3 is TGTGCCAGCAGCGTGGGACTTATCTACAATGAGCAGTTCTTC.

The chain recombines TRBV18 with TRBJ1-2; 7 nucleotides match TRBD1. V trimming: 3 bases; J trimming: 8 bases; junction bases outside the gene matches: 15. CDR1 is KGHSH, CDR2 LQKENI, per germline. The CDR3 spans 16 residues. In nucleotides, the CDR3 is TGTGCCAGCTCACCGACAGGGAGGGTGAGTTATAACGGCTACACCTTC. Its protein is CASSPTGRVSYNGYTF.

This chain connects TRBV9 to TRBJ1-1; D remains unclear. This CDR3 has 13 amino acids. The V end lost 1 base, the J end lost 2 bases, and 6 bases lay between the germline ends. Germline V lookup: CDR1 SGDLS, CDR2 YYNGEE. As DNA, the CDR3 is TGTGCCAGCAGCGTACTAGATAACACTGAAGCTTTCTTT. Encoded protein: CASSVLDNTEAFF.

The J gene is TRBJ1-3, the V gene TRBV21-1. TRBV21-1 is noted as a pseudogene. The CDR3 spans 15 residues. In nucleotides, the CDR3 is TGTGCCAGCAGCCCCCCCCCGGAGGACCGAAACACCATATATTTT. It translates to CASSPPPEDRNTIYF.

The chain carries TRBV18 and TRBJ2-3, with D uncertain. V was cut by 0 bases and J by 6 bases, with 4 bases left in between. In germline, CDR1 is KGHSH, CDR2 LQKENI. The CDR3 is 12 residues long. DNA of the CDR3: TGTGCCAGCTCACCACCGGCCGATACGCAGTATTTT. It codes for CASSPPADTQYF.

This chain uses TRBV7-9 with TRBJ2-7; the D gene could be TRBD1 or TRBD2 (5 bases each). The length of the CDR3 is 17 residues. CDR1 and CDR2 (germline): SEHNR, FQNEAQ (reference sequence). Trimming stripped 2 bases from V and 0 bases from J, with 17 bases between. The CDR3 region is CASSLRIYEGTSYEQYF. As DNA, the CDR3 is TGTGCCAGCAGCTTAAGGATATACGAAGGGACCTCCTACGAGCAGTACTTC. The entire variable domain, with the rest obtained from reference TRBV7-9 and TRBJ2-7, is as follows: DTGVSQNPRHKITKRGQNVTFRCDPISEHNRLYWYRQTLGQGPEFLTYFQNEAQLEKSRLLSDRFSAERPKGSFSTLEIQRTEQGDSAMYLCASSLRIYEGTSYEQYFGPGTRLTVT.

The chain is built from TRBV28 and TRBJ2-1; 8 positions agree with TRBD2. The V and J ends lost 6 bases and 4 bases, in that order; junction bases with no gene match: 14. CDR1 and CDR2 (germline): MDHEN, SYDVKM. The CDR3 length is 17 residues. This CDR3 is CASRQTAGTRHYNEQFF. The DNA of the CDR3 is TGTGCCAGCAGGCAGACGGCCGGGACTAGACATTACAATGAGCAGTTCTTC.

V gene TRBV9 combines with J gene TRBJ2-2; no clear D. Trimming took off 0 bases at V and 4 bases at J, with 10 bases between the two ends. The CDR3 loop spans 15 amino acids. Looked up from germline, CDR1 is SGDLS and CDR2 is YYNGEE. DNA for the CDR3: TGTGCCAGCAGCGTAGTTTCAGGAAGCACCGGGGAGCTGTTTTTT. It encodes CASSVVSGSTGELFF.

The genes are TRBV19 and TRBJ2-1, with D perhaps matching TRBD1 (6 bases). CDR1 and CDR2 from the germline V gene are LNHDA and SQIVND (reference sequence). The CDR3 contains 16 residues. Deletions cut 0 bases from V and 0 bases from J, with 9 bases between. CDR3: CASSIEQGISYNEQFF. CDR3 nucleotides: TGTGCCAGTAGTATAGAGCAGGGGATCTCCTACAATGAGCAGTTCTTC.

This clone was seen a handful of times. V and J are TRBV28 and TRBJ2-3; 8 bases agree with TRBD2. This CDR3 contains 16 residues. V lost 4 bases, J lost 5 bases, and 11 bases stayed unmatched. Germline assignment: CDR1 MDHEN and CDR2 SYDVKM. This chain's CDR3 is CASSSAELAVRDTQYF. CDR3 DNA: TGTGCCAGCAGTTCCGCGGAACTAGCGGTAAGAGATACGCAGTATTTT. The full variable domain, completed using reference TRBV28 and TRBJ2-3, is DVKVTQSSRYLVKRTGEKVFLECVQDMDHENMFWYRQDPGLGLRLIYFSYDVKMKEKGDIPEGYSVSREKKERFSLILESASTNQTSMYLCASSSAELAVRDTQYFGPGTRLTVL.

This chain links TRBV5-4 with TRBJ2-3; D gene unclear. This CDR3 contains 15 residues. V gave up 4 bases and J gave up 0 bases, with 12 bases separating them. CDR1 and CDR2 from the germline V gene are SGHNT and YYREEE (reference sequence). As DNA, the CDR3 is TGTGCCAGCAGCAAAAGGGAAACTAGCACAGATACGCAGTATTTT. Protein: CASSKRETSTDTQYF.

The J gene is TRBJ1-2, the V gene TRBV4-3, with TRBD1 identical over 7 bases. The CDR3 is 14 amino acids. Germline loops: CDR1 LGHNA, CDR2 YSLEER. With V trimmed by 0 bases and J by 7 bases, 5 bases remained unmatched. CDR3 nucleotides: TGCGCCAGCAGCCAAGATACAGGGGTATCTGGCTACACCTTC. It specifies CASSQDTGVSGYTF.

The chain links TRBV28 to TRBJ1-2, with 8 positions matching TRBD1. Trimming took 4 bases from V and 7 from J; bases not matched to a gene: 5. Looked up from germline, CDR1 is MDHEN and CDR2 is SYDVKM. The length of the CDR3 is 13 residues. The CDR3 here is CASSSTGAFGYTF. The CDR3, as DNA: TGTGCCAGCAGTTCGACAGGGGCTTTTGGCTACACCTTC.

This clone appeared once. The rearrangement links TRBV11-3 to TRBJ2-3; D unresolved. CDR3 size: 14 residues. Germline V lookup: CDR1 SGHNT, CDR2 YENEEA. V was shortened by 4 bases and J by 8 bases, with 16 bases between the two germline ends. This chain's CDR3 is CASSYSPDAGTQYF. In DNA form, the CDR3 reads TGTGCCAGCAGCTACTCCCCGGACGCCGGTACGCAGTATTTT.

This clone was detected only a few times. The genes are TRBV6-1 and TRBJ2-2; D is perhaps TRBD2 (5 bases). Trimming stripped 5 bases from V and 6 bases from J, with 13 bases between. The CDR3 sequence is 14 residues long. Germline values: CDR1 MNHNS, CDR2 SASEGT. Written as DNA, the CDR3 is TGTGCCAGCAGTCTAGCTAGATCCCCCGGGGAGCTGTTTTTT. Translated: CASSLARSPGELFF.

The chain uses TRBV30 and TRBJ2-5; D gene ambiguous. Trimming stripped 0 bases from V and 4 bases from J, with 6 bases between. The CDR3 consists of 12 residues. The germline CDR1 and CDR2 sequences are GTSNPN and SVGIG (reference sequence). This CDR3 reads CAWSVASETQYF. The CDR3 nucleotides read TGTGCCTGGAGTGTAGCGTCAGAGACCCAGTACTTC.